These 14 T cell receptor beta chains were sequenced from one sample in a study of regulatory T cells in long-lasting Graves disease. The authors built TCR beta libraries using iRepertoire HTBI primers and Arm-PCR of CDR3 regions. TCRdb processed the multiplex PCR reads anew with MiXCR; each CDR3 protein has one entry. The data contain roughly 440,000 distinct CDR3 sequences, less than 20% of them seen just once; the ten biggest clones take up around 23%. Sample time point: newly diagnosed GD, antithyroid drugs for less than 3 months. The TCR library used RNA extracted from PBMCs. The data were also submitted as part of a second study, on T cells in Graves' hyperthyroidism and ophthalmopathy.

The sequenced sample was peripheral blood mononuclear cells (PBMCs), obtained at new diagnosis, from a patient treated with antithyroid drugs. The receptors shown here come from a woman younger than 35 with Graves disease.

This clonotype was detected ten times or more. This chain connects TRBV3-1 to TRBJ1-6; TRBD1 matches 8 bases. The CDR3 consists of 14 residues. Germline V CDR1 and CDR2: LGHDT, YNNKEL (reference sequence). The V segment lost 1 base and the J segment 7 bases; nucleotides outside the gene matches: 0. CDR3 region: CASSQGTGNSPLHF. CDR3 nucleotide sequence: TGTGCCAGCAGCCAAGGGACAGGGAATTCACCCCTCCACTTT.

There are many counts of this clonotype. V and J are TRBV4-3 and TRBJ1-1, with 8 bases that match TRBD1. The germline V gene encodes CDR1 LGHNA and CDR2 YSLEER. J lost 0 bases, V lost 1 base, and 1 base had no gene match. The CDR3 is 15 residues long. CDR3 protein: CASSQGQGLNTEAFF. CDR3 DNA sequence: TGCGCCAGCAGCCAAGGACAGGGGCTGAACACTGAAGCTTTCTTT.

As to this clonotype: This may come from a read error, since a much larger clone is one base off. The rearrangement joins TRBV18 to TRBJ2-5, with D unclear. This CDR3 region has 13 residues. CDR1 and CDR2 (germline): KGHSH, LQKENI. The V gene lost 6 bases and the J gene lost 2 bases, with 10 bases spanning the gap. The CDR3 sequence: CASSWRMQETQYF. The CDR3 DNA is TGTGCCAGCTCCTGGCGGATGCAAGAGACCCAGTACTTC. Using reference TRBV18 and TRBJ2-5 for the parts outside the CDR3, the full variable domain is NAGVMQNPRHLVRRRGQEARLRCSPMKGHSHVYWYRQLPEEGLKFMVYLQKENIIDESGMPKERFSAEFPKEGPSILRIQQVVRGDSAAYFCASSWRMQETQYFGPGTRLLVL.

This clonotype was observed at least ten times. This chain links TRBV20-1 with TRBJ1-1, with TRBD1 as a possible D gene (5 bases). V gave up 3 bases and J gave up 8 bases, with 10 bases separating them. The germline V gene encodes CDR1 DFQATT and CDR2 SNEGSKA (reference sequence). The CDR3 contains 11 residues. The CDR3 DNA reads TGCAGTGCTAGGAGGGGTGCAGAAGCTTTCTTT. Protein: CSARRGAEAFF.

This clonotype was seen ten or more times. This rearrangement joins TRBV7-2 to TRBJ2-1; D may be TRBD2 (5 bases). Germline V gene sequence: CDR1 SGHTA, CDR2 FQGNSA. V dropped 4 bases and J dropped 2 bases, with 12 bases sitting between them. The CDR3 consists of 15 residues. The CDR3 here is CASSSELGTYNEQFF. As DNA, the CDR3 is TGTGCCAGCAGCTCCGAACTAGGGACCTACAATGAGCAGTTCTTC. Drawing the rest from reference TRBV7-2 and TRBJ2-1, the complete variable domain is GAGVSQSPSNKVTEKGKDVELRCDPISGHTALYWYRQSLGQGLEFLIYFQGNSAPDKSGLPSDRFSAERTGGSVSTLTIQRTQQEDSAVYLCASSSELGTYNEQFFGPGTRLTVL.

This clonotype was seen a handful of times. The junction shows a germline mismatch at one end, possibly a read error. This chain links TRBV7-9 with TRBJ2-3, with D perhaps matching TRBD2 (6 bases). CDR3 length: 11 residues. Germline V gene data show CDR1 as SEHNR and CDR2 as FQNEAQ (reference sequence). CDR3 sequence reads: CASNRLDVVSF. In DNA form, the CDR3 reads TGTGCCAGCAACAGACTAGATGTAGTTAGTTTT.

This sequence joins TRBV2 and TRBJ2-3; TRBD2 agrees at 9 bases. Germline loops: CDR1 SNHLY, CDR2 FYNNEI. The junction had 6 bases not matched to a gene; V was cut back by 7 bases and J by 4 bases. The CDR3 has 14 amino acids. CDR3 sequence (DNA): TGTGCCAGCAATCTAGCGGGAATGGCAGATACGCAGTATTTT. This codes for CASNLAGMADTQYF.

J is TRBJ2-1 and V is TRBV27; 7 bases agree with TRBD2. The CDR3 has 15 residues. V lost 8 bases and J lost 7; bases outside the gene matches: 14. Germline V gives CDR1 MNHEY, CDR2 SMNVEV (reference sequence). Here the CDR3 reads CASQHPGLGGNEQFF. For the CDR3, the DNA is TGTGCCAGCCAACATCCGGGACTGGGGGGGAATGAGCAGTTCTTC.

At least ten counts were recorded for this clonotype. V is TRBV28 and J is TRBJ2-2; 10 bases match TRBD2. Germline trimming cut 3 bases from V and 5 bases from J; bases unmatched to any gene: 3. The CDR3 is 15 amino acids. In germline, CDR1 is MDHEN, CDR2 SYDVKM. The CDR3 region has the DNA TGTGCCAGCAGTTTTGGTAGCGGGGGGACCGGGGAGCTGTTTTTT. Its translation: CASSFGSGGTGELFF. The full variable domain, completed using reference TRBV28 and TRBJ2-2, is DVKVTQSSRYLVKRTGEKVFLECVQDMDHENMFWYRQDPGLGLRLIYFSYDVKMKEKGDIPEGYSVSREKKERFSLILESASTNQTSMYLCASSFGSGGTGELFFGEGSRLTVL.

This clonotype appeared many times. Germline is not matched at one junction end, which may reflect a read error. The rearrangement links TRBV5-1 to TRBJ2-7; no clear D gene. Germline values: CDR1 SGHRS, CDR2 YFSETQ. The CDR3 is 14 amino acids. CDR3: CASSPLSGSYEQYF. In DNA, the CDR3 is TGTGCCAGCTCACCACTGTCCGGCTCCTACGAGCAGTACTTC.

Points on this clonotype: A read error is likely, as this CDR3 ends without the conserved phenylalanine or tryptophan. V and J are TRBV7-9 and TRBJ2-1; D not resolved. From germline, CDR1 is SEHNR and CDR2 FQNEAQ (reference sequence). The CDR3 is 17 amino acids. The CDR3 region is CASSLYRIYSSYNGQFV. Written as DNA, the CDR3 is TGTGCCAGCAGCTTATACCGTATCTACAGCTCCTACAATGGGCAGTTCGTC.

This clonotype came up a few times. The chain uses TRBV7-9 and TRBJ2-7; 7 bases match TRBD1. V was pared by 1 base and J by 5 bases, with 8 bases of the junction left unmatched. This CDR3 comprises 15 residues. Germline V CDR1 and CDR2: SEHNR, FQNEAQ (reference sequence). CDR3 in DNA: TGTGCCAGCAGCTTAGGCCCCAGGGGGATAAACGAGCAGTACTTC. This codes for CASSLGPRGINEQYF.

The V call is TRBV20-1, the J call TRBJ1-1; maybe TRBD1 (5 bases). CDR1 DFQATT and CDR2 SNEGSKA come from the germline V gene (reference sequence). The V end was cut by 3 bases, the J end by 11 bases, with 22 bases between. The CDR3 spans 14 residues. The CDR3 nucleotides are TGCAGTGCTAGTCGACTTGGGACCGGCTTGCGGGCTTTCTTT. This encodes CSASRLGTGLRAFF.

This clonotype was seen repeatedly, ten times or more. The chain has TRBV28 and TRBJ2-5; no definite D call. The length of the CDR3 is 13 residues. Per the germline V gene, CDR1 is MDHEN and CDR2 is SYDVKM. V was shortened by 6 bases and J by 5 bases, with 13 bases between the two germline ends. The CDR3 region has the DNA TGTGCCAGCAGACCCTACAGTAGGGAGACCCAGTACTTC. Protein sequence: CASRPYSRETQYF.